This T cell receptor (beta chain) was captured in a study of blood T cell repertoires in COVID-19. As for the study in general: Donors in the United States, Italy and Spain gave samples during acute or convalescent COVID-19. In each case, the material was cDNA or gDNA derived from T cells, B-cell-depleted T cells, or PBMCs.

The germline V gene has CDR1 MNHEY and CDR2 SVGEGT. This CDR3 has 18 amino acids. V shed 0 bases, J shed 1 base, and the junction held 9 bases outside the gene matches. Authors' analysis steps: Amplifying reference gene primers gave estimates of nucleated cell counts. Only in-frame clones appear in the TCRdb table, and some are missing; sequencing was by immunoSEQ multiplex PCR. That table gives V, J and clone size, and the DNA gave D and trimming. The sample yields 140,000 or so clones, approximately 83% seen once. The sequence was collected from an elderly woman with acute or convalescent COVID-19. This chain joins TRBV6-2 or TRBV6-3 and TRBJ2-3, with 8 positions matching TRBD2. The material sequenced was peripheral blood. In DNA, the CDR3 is TGTGCCAGCAGTTACTCGGAAATAGCGGGGTATGGCACAGATACGCAGTATTTT. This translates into CASSYSEIAGYGTDTQYF.